The following is a T cell receptor (beta chain) sequence with its context. This sample was included in a study of shared clonotypes between healthy human individuals. Replicate PCRs from sorted subsets contained around 200 ng DNA, which is roughly 30,000 T cell genomes. Measured with immunoSEQ multiplex PCR; TCRdb has only the in-frame clones, and not every one. The sample carries about 180,000 clones, roughly 93% recorded once. Germline loops: CDR1 SGHRS, CDR2 YFSETQ. This CDR3 comprises 15 residues. Trimming took off 0 bases at V and 4 bases at J, with 11 bases between the two ends. The investigators split CD4+ cells into a CD45RA+ naive subset and a CD45RA-negative memory subset.

The V gene is TRBV5-1, the J gene TRBJ1-5; possibly TRBD1 for D (5 bases). This sequence was found in a woman in her twenties or thirties in good health. The material sequenced was naive CD4+ T cells sorted from blood. The subset is: CD45RA+ positively selected. CDR3 protein: CASSLAGSPNQPQHF. The CDR3 DNA reads as TGCGCCAGCAGCTTGGCAGGGAGTCCGAATCAGCCCCAGCATTTT.